Each of the 23 T cell receptor beta chains below was sequenced from the same sample in a study of Ad26.COV2.S vaccination and SARS-CoV-2 variants. The data were produced by immunoSEQ multiplex PCR, yet TCRdb's version contains in-frame clones alone and is incomplete. The table has approximately 420,000 clones, roughly 90% seen once. Treatment noted: 15 to 20 received Ad26.COV2.S at low or high dose, single or two shots; 5 received placebo; per-sample allocation not given. Collection of samples fell on day 63 after the first vaccine or placebo injection. The material sequenced was peripheral blood, taken in a trial of Ad26.COV2.S vaccine versus placebo. These receptors came from a person between 18 and 60 years old who received the Ad26.COV2.S COVID-19 vaccine or a placebo.

This chain connects TRBV6-2 or TRBV6-3 to TRBJ2-7; possible D gene TRBD2, 7 bases. In germline, CDR1 is MNHEY, CDR2 SVGEGT. The V and J ends lost 6 bases and 4 bases respectively, with 16 bases between them. CDR3 length equals 14 residues. For the CDR3, the DNA is TGTGCCAGCAGCCCACTTGGGGGGGCATACGAGCAGTACTTC. The encoded protein is CASSPLGGAYEQYF.

The rearrangement uses TRBV5-4 and TRBJ2-1; D not certain. V lost 0 bases and J lost 4, with 8 bases in between. This CDR3 comprises 14 residues. The germline gives CDR1 SGHNT, CDR2 YYREEE (reference sequence). CDR3 residues: CASSLVQGYNEQFF. The CDR3 DNA reads as TGTGCCAGCAGCTTGGTTCAAGGGTACAATGAGCAGTTCTTC.

The chain couples TRBV7-9 to TRBJ2-2; D call uncertain. The germline CDR1 and CDR2 sequences are SEHNR and FQNEAQ (reference sequence). The CDR3 covers 16 residues. Trimming stripped 1 base from V and 5 bases from J, with 14 bases between. The DNA for the CDR3 is TGTGCCAGCAGCTTAGTAACGGGCAGTAATACCGGGGAGCTGTTTTTT. Protein: CASSLVTGSNTGELFF.

The rearrangement links TRBV19 to TRBJ1-1; D gene ambiguous. Per the germline V gene, CDR1 is LNHDA and CDR2 is SQIVND (reference sequence). The V end was cut by 7 bases, the J end by 7 bases, with 10 bases between. CDR3 length: 11 residues. CDR3 coding DNA: TGTGCCAGTACCCCGGGAGTTGAAGCTTTCTTT. It is translated as CASTPGVEAFF. Combining the CDR3 with reference TRBV19 and TRBJ1-1 gives the whole variable domain DGGITQSPKYLFRKEGQNVTLSCEQNLNHDAMYWYRQDPGQGLRLIYYSQIVNDFQKGDIAEGYSVSREKKESFPLTVTSAQKNPTAFYLCASTPGVEAFFGQGTRLTVV.

The chain is built from TRBV6-5 and TRBJ2-1, with D possibly matching TRBD2 (6 bases). The V and J ends lost 10 bases and 8 bases respectively, with 21 bases between them. This CDR3 contains 14 residues. Germline V gene lookup returns CDR1 MNHEY and CDR2 SVGAGI. CDR3 coding DNA: TGTGCCACCATAGGAGCCCTCCTAGCGTATGAGCAGTTCTTC. Translation: CATIGALLAYEQFF.

This clone has a single count. The chain is built from TRBV6-5 and TRBJ1-6, with 8 bases that match TRBD1. The CDR3 is 14 amino acids. Germline lookup yields CDR1 MNHEY and CDR2 SVGAGI. V lost 5 bases to trimming and J lost 10 bases; unmatched junction nucleotides: 7. The CDR3 DNA is TGTGCCAGCAGTACCAGGGGGCGTAGCTCACCCCTCCACTTT. Its translation is CASSTRGRSSPLHF.

This chain uses TRBV3-1 (or the pseudogene TRBV3-2) with TRBJ2-7; perhaps D is TRBD1 or TRBD2 (5 bases each). The germline CDR1 and CDR2 sequences are LGHDT and YNNKEL (reference sequence). The CDR3 has 16 residues. V was clipped by 1 base and J by 2 bases, with 15 bases between them. The CDR3 DNA follows: TGTGCCAGCAGCCAAGTTTCCGGGACGGGTACCTACGAGCAGTACTTC. Its translation: CASSQVSGTGTYEQYF.

V gene TRBV10-2 combines with J gene TRBJ2-7, with a tentative D call TRBD2 (6 bases). The germline V gene encodes CDR1 WSHSY and CDR2 SAAADI. CDR3 size: 16 residues. V dropped 6 bases and J dropped 1 base, with 19 bases sitting between them. DNA for the CDR3: TGCGCCAGCAGAGCCTTTGGGGGGACCATATCCTACGAGCAGTACTTC. Translation gives CASRAFGGTISYEQYF.

The J gene is TRBJ2-3, the V gene TRBV6-4; 8 bases align to TRBD2. The CDR3 runs to 15 residues. The junction had 4 bases not matched to a gene; V was cut back by 3 bases and J by 2 bases. CDR1 and CDR2 from the germline V gene are MRHNA and SNTAGT. The CDR3 loop is CASSEAGETTDTQYF. The CDR3 DNA sequence: TGTGCCAGCAGTGAAGCGGGGGAGACCACAGATACGCAGTATTTT.

This chain links TRBV5-1 with TRBJ1-1, with TRBD1 as a possible D gene (6 bases). With 2 bases removed from V and 4 bases from J, the gap between germline ends came to 15 bases. CDR3 size: 15 residues. Germline values: CDR1 SGHRS, CDR2 YFSETQ. Here the CDR3 reads CASSFVGRGSTEAFF. As DNA, the CDR3 is TGCGCCAGCAGCTTCGTAGGCAGGGGAAGCACTGAAGCTTTCTTT.

The CDR3 here is CASSQEAGTSYEQYF. CDR3 DNA sequence: TGCGCCAGCAGCCAAGAAGCCGGGACTAGCTACGAGCAGTACTTC. This chain links TRBV4-3 with TRBJ2-7, with 8 bases matching TRBD2. Germline V gene sequence: CDR1 LGHNA, CDR2 YSLEER. This CDR3 region has 15 residues. The V gene end was trimmed by 0 bases and the J gene end by 3 bases; junction bases not matched to a gene: 4.

The chain joins TRBV19 to TRBJ1-2, with no clear D. V gave up 3 bases and J gave up 2 bases, with 10 bases separating them. Germline CDR1 is LNHDA and CDR2 is SQIVND (reference sequence). The CDR3 is 14 amino acids. As DNA, the CDR3 is TGTGCCAGTAGTATTACTGGGGTGAACTATGGCTACACCTTC. Protein sequence: CASSITGVNYGYTF.

The V gene is TRBV7-8, the J gene TRBJ2-2; weak D call: TRBD2 (5 bases). Trimming left V 7 bases short and J 5 bases short, with 17 bases between. Germline V gives CDR1 SGHVS, CDR2 FQNEAQ. The length of the CDR3 is 15 residues. CDR3 coding DNA: TGTGCCAGCACCCGACGAGGTCCGGGAACCGGGGAGCTGTTTTTT. It yields the protein CASTRRGPGTGELFF. Variable domain in full (rest from reference TRBV7-8 and TRBJ2-2): GAGVSQSPRYKVAKRGQDVALRCDPISGHVSLFWYQQALGQGPEFLTYFQNEAQLDKSGLPSDRFFAERPEGSVSTLKIQRTQQEDSAVYLCASTRRGPGTGELFFGEGSRLTVL.

This clone was detected only once. The rearrangement joins TRBV4-3 to TRBJ2-7; tentative D call: TRBD1 (5 bases). V dropped 1 base and J dropped 1 base, with 11 bases sitting between them. CDR3 length: 15 residues. Germline assignment: CDR1 LGHNA and CDR2 YSLEER. CDR3 sequence: CASSQAAQGSYEQYF. The CDR3 DNA follows: TGCGCCAGCAGCCAAGCGGCCCAGGGTTCCTACGAGCAGTACTTC.

The chain joins TRBV19 to TRBJ1-2, with TRBD1 matching 7 bases. CDR3 size: 13 residues. Germline V lookup: CDR1 LNHDA, CDR2 SQIVND (reference sequence). Germline trimming cut 5 bases from V and 7 bases from J; bases unmatched to any gene: 7. CDR3 DNA: TGTGCCAGTAGTCCTAGGGACAGTCGTGGCTACACCTTC. As protein: CASSPRDSRGYTF.

The J gene is TRBJ2-1, the V gene TRBV7-2; 11 nucleotides agree with TRBD2. CDR3 length: 19 residues. The junction had 12 bases not matched to a gene; V was cut back by 5 bases and J by 0 bases. The germline gives CDR1 SGHTA, CDR2 FQGNSA. The CDR3 protein is CASSSPSGGYYSSYNEQFF. The DNA for the CDR3 is TGTGCCAGCAGCAGCCCTAGCGGGGGGTATTATAGCTCCTACAATGAGCAGTTCTTC.

There are a few counts of this clone. The genes are TRBV5-4 and TRBJ2-1; 13 nucleotides line up with TRBD2. The germline CDR1 and CDR2 sequences are SGHNT and YYREEE (reference sequence). V trimming: 0 bases; J trimming: 7 bases; junction bases outside the gene matches: 1. CDR3 length: 15 residues. The CDR3 nucleotides read TGTGCCAGCAGCTTGGAGACTAGCGGGGGGAATGAGCAGTTCTTC. Its protein is CASSLETSGGNEQFF.

The chain carries TRBV29-1 and TRBJ2-1; perhaps TRBD1 as D (5 bases). The germline V gene has CDR1 SQVTM and CDR2 ANQGSEA. The V and J ends lost 1 base and 12 bases respectively, with 16 bases between them. The CDR3 consists of 13 residues. In DNA, the CDR3 is TGCAGCGTTGAAGGGCAGGATAGGGGAAGGCAGTTCTTC. Translation: CSVEGQDRGRQFF.

The chain couples TRBV28 to TRBJ2-2; D is ambiguous. The ends were cut back, 2 bases at V and 7 bases at J, with 14 bases in the middle. Germline CDR1 is MDHEN and CDR2 is SYDVKM. This CDR3 region has 15 residues. The CDR3 reads CASSLLQILGGELFF. Here the CDR3 DNA reads TGTGCCAGCAGTTTACTACAGATATTGGGCGGGGAGCTGTTTTTT.

This sequence joins TRBV11-2 and TRBJ2-3, with 12 bases matching TRBD2. Germline V CDR1 and CDR2: SGHAT, FQNNGV. Trimming removed 10 bases from V and 6 bases from J; junction bases left unmatched: 20. The CDR3 runs to 18 residues. The CDR3 loop reads CAILSRLAGGQIADTQYF. The CDR3 nucleotides read TGTGCCATCCTATCAAGGCTAGCGGGGGGGCAGATAGCGGATACGCAGTATTTT.

The J gene is TRBJ2-7, the V gene TRBV11-2, with a tentative D call TRBD1 (6 bases). V was shortened by 5 bases and J by 0 bases, with 11 bases between the two germline ends. The CDR3 has 14 residues. Germline-derived CDR1 and CDR2 are SGHAT and FQNNGV. The CDR3 region has the DNA TGTGCCAGCAGCGACCGGGACACCTCCTACGAGCAGTACTTC. Its protein is CASSDRDTSYEQYF.

The rearrangement links TRBV29-1 to TRBJ2-1; a weak D match, TRBD2 (7 bases). This CDR3 spans 14 amino acids. In germline, CDR1 is SQVTM, CDR2 ANQGSEA. Trimming took off 7 bases at V and 5 bases at J, with 18 bases between the two ends. The CDR3 DNA sequence: TGCAGCGCCACTGAGGGGGACTATAACAATGAGCAGTTCTTC. Its protein product is CSATEGDYNNEQFF.

The chain couples TRBV5-4 to TRBJ2-5; D is perhaps TRBD1 (7 bases). Trimming left V 1 base short and J 2 bases short, with 15 bases between. Germline-derived CDR1 and CDR2 are SGHNT and YYREEE (reference sequence). This CDR3 region has 16 residues. In DNA, the CDR3 is TGTGCCAGCAGCTTGTTCAGGGGGGCAAATCAAGAGACCCAGTACTTC. It codes for CASSLFRGANQETQYF.